These 24 T cell receptor beta chains were all obtained from the same sample, sequenced in a study of OX40 agonist ivuxolimab in advanced cancers. Profiled with immunoSEQ multiplex PCR; TCRdb holds only in-frame clones, not every one. The sample lists tens of thousands of clones, 92% occurring once. The sequenced sample was CD4+ or CD8+ T cells sorted from blood, obtained in a trial of the OX40 agonist ivuxolimab. These receptors were obtained from an adult with an advanced solid tumor such as melanoma, head and neck, liver or kidney cancer.

The rearrangement links TRBV7-9 to TRBJ2-7; 8 bases align to TRBD2. Germline V gene sequence: CDR1 SEHNR, CDR2 FQNEAQ (reference sequence). V was clipped by 2 bases and J by 6 bases; unmatched bases: 9. The CDR3 extends over 15 amino acids. This CDR3 is CASSLMSGGPAEQYF. CDR3 DNA sequence: TGTGCCAGCAGCTTAATGTCGGGGGGGCCCGCCGAGCAGTACTTC. The variable domain in full, completed from reference TRBV7-9 and TRBJ2-7, reads DTGVSQNPRHKITKRGQNVTFRCDPISEHNRLYWYRQTLGQGPEFLTYFQNEAQLEKSRLLSDRFSAERPKGSFSTLEIQRTEQGDSAMYLCASSLMSGGPAEQYFGPGTRLTVT.

This clone has a single count. The chain links TRBV5-6 to TRBJ2-7; D might be TRBD1 (5 bases). This CDR3 has 14 residues. The V gene lost 2 bases and the J gene lost 5 bases, with 14 bases spanning the gap. Germline V gives CDR1 SGHDT, CDR2 YYEEEE. CDR3 protein: CASSFWTYWNEQYF. The CDR3 DNA reads as TGTGCCAGCAGCTTTTGGACATATTGGAACGAGCAGTACTTC.

J is TRBJ1-1 and V is TRBV10-2, with no clear D. The CDR3 has 12 amino acids. The germline V gene has CDR1 WSHSY and CDR2 SAAADI. V lost 8 bases and J 4 bases, leaving 11 bases between the germline ends. The CDR3: CASQPGGTEAFF. The CDR3 nucleotides are TGCGCCAGCCAACCGGGAGGCACTGAAGCTTTCTTT.

V gene TRBV9 combines with J gene TRBJ1-6; possibly TRBD1 for D (5 bases). Germline V gene lookup returns CDR1 SGDLS and CDR2 YYNGEE. The CDR3 spans 16 residues. Trimming removed 2 bases at V and 5 bases at J, with 14 bases between. CDR3 coding DNA: TGTGCCAGCAGCGTTTGGACAACCCCCGATAATTCACCCCTCCACTTT. It translates to CASSVWTTPDNSPLHF.

The genes are TRBV19 and TRBJ1-1; weak D call: TRBD1 (6 bases). CDR1 and CDR2 from the germline V gene are LNHDA and SQIVND (reference sequence). Trimming stripped 1 base from V and 1 base from J, with 10 bases between. The CDR3 consists of 15 residues. DNA of the CDR3: TGTGCCAGTAGTATAGTTGGCAGGGGGAACACTGAAGCTTTCTTT. The encoded protein is CASSIVGRGNTEAFF.

This sequence joins TRBV13 and TRBJ2-7; 8 bases agree with TRBD1. Germline-derived CDR1 and CDR2 are PRHDT and FYEKMQ (reference sequence). V lost 5 bases and J lost 7; bases outside the gene matches: 13. This CDR3 spans 15 amino acids. The CDR3 protein is CASSGGQGYVREQYF. The CDR3 DNA is TGTGCCAGCAGCGGTGGACAGGGCTATGTACGAGAGCAGTACTTC.

V gene TRBV9 combines with J gene TRBJ2-1, with a possible D match to TRBD2 (6 bases). This CDR3 is 15 amino acids long. Germline V gene sequence: CDR1 SGDLS, CDR2 YYNGEE. V was trimmed by 0 bases and J by 3 bases, leaving 10 bases between them. CDR3: CASSVGGGIYNEQFF. In DNA, the CDR3 is TGTGCCAGCAGCGTAGGTGGGGGGATCTACAATGAGCAGTTCTTC.

Only one count was recorded for this clone. The CDR3 sequence is CASSERGKGSYNSPLHF. The CDR3 DNA reads TGCGCCAGCAGTGAGCGGGGTAAAGGGTCCTATAATTCACCCCTCCACTTT. This sequence joins TRBV10-2 and TRBJ1-6; D uncertain. Trimming stripped 2 bases from V and 1 base from J, with 12 bases between. CDR1 and CDR2 from the germline V gene are WSHSY and SAAADI. The length of the CDR3 is 17 residues.

The chain joins TRBV21-1 to TRBJ2-3; no check of the table's D call, TRBD2, against the DNA was made. TRBV21-1 corresponds to a pseudogene. The CDR3 loop spans 18 amino acids. The CDR3 spells CASSKSASGGAVADTQYF. The CDR3 nucleotides are TGTGCCAGCAGCAAGTCAGCTAGCGGGGGGGCCGTCGCAGATACGCAGTATTTT.

The rearrangement uses TRBV4-1 and TRBJ2-7, with D unresolved. Trimming stripped 0 bases from V and 0 bases from J, with 12 bases between. The CDR3 contains 16 residues. The germline V gene has CDR1 MGHRA and CDR2 YSYEKL. This CDR3 is CASSQEWAAISYEQYF. The CDR3 DNA follows: TGCGCCAGCAGCCAAGAATGGGCTGCGATCTCCTACGAGCAGTACTTC.

The chain carries TRBV4-1 and TRBJ2-2; D ambiguous. The ends were cut back, 0 bases at V and 0 bases at J, with 5 bases in the middle. Germline CDR1 MGHRA, CDR2 YSYEKL. The CDR3 is made up of 15 amino acids. Here the CDR3 DNA reads TGCGCCAGCAGCCAAGATTCCCCGAACACCGGGGAGCTGTTTTTT. It encodes CASSQDSPNTGELFF.

A remark on this clone: This sample also contains other DNA sequences that code for the same CDR3. This chain uses TRBV29-1 with TRBJ2-1; 13 bases agree with TRBD2. The CDR3 is 14 amino acids. V dropped 5 bases and J dropped 6; count of bases not matched to a gene: 4. CDR1 SQVTM and CDR2 ANQGSEA come from the germline V gene. DNA of the CDR3: TGCAGCGTTTCCACTAGCGGGGGGGCCAATGAGCAGTTCTTC. This sequence encodes CSVSTSGGANEQFF.

V gene TRBV6-5 combines with J gene TRBJ2-5, with D uncertain. The DNA end lines up better with TRBJ2-7; the J call may be wrong. This CDR3 spans 13 amino acids. Germline V gives CDR1 MNHEY, CDR2 SVGAGI. CDR3 bases: TGTGCCAGCAGTTCGGGCGGATATTACGAGCAGTACTTC. The encoded protein is CASSSGGYYEQYF.

This rearrangement joins TRBV2 to TRBJ2-5; 10 bases agree with TRBD2. The CDR3 length is 15 residues. The J segment lost 2 bases and the V segment lost 11 bases, leaving 11 bases of the junction unmatched. Germline CDR1 and CDR2: SNHLY and FYNNEI. The CDR3 spells CAGTDLAGAQETQYF. CDR3 bases: TGTGCCGGCACGGACCTAGCGGGGGCTCAAGAGACCCAGTACTTC.

The chain links TRBV18 to TRBJ1-4, with a possible D match to TRBD1 (6 bases). Trimming removed 3 bases at V and 3 bases at J, with 14 bases between. CDR3 length: 16 residues. Germline assignment: CDR1 KGHSH and CDR2 LQKENI. The CDR3 here is CASSPDTGSANEKLFF. The CDR3 nucleotides are TGTGCCAGCTCACCGGACACAGGGTCAGCTAATGAAAAACTGTTTTTT.

This chain joins TRBV6-1 and TRBJ1-3; D is undetermined. CDR3 length equals 15 residues. Germline lookup yields CDR1 MNHNS and CDR2 SASEGT. Trimming left V 1 base short and J 1 base short, with 8 bases between. This CDR3 reads CASSEERESGNTIYF. In DNA, the CDR3 is TGTGCCAGCAGTGAAGAACGGGAGTCTGGAAACACCATATATTTT.

This chain uses TRBV6-5 with TRBJ2-3, with D maybe TRBD1 (6 bases). Germline V gene data show CDR1 as MNHEY and CDR2 as SVGAGI. Trimming took off 0 bases at V and 4 bases at J, with 8 bases between the two ends. This CDR3 comprises 14 residues. CDR3 amino acids: CASSYSGAADTQYF. In DNA form, the CDR3 reads TGTGCCAGCAGTTACTCGGGGGCGGCAGATACGCAGTATTTT.

The V and J genes are TRBV6-5 and TRBJ2-4; D may match TRBD1 or TRBD2 (6 bases each). This CDR3 region has 14 residues. CDR1 and CDR2 (germline): MNHEY, SVGAGI. Trimming took off 6 bases at V and 4 bases at J, with 13 bases between the two ends. The CDR3 here is CASRPRGGKNIQYF. CDR3 coding DNA: TGTGCCAGCAGACCCAGAGGGGGGAAAAACATTCAGTACTTC.

V usage is TRBV9 and J usage is TRBJ1-4; 9 nucleotides agree with TRBD1. V lost 6 bases, J lost 8 bases, and 8 bases stayed unmatched. The CDR3 contains 14 residues. Germline V gene sequence: CDR1 SGDLS, CDR2 YYNGEE. The CDR3 region is CASTPGTGNEKLFF. CDR3 sequence (DNA): TGTGCCAGCACTCCCGGGACAGGGAACGAAAAACTGTTTTTT.

The chain employs TRBV11-1 and TRBJ1-4; 9 nucleotides line up with TRBD1. From germline, CDR1 is SGHAT and CDR2 FQDESV (reference sequence). With 1 base clipped from V and 5 bases from J, the junction kept 5 bases outside the gene matches. This CDR3 spans 16 amino acids. The CDR3 DNA reads TGTGCCAGCAGCTTAGAAGGGACAGGGCCGAATGAAAAACTGTTTTTT. Its protein is CASSLEGTGPNEKLFF.

This clone was seen a single time. The chain links TRBV4-1 to TRBJ2-7, with D uncertain. Per the germline V gene, CDR1 is MGHRA and CDR2 is YSYEKL. The CDR3 spans 13 residues. V gave up 5 bases and J gave up 6 bases, with 14 bases separating them. The CDR3 region is CASSALIWFEQYF. For the CDR3, the DNA is TGCGCCAGCAGCGCGTTGATTTGGTTCGAGCAGTACTTC.

V is TRBV9 and J is TRBJ1-2, with 10 nucleotides matching TRBD1. Germline V gene lookup returns CDR1 SGDLS and CDR2 YYNGEE. Trimming removed 4 bases from V and 0 bases from J; junction bases left unmatched: 6. The CDR3 contains 16 residues. CDR3 sequence (DNA): TGTGCCAGCAGCAGACAGGGGGCCCCAACTAACTATGGCTACACCTTC. It codes for CASSRQGAPTNYGYTF. The full variable domain, with the rest looked up from reference TRBV9 and TRBJ1-2, is DSGVTQTPKHLITATGQRVTLRCSPRSGDLSVYWYQQSLDQGLQFLIQYYNGEERAKGNILERFSAQQFPDLHSELNLSSLELGDSALYFCASSRQGAPTNYGYTFGSGTRLTVV.

V usage is TRBV6-5 and J usage is TRBJ2-2; 10 bases fit TRBD1. The V gene end was trimmed by 0 bases and the J gene end by 5 bases; junction bases not matched to a gene: 3. The CDR3 loop spans 16 amino acids. From germline, CDR1 is MNHEY and CDR2 SVGAGI. CDR3 loop: CASSYSPGQGTGELFF. Written as DNA, the CDR3 is TGTGCCAGCAGTTACTCTCCGGGACAGGGGACCGGGGAGCTGTTTTTT.

The chain employs TRBV7-6 and TRBJ2-1, with 8 bases lining up with TRBD2. The germline CDR1 and CDR2 sequences are SGHVS and FNYEAQ. The CDR3 contains 16 residues. Trimming at V came to 5 bases and at J to 4 bases, leaving 10 bases not matched to a gene. The CDR3 DNA follows: TGTGCCAGCAGCCCATACTCGGGGGGGAATTACAATGAGCAGTTCTTC. Encoded protein: CASSPYSGGNYNEQFF.